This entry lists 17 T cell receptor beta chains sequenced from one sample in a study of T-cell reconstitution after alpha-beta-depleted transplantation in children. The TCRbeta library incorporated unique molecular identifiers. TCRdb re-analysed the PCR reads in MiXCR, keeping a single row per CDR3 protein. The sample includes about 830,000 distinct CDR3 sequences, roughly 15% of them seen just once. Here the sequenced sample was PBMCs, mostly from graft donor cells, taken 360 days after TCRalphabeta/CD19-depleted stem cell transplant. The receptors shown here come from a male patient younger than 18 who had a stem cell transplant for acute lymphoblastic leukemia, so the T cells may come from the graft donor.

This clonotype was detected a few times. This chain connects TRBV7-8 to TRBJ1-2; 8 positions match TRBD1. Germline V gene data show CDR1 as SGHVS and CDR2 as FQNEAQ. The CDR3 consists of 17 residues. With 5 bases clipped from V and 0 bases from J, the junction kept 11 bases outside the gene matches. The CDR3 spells CASSPSRDRNPNYGYTF. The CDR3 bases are TGTGCCAGCAGCCCCAGTAGGGACAGGAACCCTAACTATGGCTACACCTTC.

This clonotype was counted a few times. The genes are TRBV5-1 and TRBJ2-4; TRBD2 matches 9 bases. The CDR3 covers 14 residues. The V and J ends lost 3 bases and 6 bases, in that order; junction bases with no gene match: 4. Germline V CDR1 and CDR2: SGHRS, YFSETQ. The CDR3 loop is CASSSAGGPNIQYF. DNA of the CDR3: TGCGCCAGCAGCTCGGCGGGAGGGCCAAACATTCAGTACTTC. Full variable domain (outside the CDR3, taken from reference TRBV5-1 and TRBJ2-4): KAGVTQTPRYLIKTRGQQVTLSCSPISGHRSVSWYQQTPGQGLQFLFEYFSETQRNKGNFPGRFSGRQFSNSRSEMNVSTLELGDSALYLCASSSAGGPNIQYFGAGTRLSVL.

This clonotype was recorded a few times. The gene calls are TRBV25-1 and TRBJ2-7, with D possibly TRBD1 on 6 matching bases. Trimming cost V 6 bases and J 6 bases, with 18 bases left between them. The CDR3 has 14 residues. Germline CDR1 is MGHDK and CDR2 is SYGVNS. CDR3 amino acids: CASRSSGGRFEQYF. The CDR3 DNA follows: TGTGCCAGCAGGTCTTCTGGGGGCCGATTCGAGCAGTACTTC.

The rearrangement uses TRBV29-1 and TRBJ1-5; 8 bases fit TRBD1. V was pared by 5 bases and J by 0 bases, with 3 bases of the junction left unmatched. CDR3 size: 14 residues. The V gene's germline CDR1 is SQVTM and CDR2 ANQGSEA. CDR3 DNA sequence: TGCAGCGTTACCCAGGGGGCTAGCAATCAGCCCCAGCATTTT. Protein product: CSVTQGASNQPQHF.

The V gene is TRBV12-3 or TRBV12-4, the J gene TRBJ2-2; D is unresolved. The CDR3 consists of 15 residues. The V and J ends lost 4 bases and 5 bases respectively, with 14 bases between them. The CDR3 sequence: CASSSIDMGTGELFF. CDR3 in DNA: TGTGCCAGCAGTTCAATCGATATGGGGACCGGGGAGCTGTTTTTT.

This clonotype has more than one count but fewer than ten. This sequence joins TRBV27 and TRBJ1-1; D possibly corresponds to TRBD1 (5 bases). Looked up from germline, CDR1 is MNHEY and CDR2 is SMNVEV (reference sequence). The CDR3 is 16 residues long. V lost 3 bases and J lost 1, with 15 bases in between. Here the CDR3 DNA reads TGTGCCAGCAGTTTTTACCAGGGAGGGAAGAACACTGAAGCTTTCTTT. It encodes CASSFYQGGKNTEAFF.

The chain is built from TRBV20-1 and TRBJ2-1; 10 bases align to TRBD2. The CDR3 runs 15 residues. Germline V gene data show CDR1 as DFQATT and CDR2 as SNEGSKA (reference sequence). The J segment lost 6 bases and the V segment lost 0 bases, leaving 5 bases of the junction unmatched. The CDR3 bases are TGCAGTGCTAGAGATCCCAGCGGGAGGGTCAATGAGCAGTTCTTC. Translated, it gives CSARDPSGRVNEQFF.

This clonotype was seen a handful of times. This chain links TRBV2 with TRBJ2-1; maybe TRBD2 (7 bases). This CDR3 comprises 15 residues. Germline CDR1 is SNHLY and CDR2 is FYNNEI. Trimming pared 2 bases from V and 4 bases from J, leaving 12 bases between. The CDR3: CASSERGRVYNEQFF. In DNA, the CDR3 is TGTGCCAGCAGTGAAAGGGGGAGGGTTTACAATGAGCAGTTCTTC. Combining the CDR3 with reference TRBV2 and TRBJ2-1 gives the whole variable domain EPEVTQTPSHQVTQMGQEVILRCVPISNHLYFYWYRQILGQKVEFLVSFYNNEISEKSEIFDDQFSVERPDGSNFTLKIRSTKLEDSAMYFCASSERGRVYNEQFFGPGTRLTVL.

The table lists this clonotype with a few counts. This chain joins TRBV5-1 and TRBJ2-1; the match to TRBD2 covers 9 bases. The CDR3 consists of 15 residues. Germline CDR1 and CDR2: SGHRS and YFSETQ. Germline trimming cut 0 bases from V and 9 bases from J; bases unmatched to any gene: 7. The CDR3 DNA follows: TGCGCCAGCAGCTTGGGGTCTAGCGGGGTCAGTGAGCAGTTCTTC. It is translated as CASSLGSSGVSEQFF.

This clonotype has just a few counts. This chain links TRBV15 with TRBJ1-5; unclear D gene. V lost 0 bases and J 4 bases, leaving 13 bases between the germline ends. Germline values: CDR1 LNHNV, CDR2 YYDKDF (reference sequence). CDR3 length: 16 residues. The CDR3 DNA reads TGTGCCACCAGCAGAGAATCAGACGGAAGAAATCAGCCCCAGCATTTT. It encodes CATSRESDGRNQPQHF.

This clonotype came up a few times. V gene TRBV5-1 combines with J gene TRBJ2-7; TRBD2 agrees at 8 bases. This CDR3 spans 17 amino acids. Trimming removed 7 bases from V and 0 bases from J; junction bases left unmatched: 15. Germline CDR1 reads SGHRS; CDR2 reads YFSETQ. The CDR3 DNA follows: TGCGCCAGCCTCGGCACTAGCGGAGCTAGGGCCTCCTACGAGCAGTACTTC. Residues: CASLGTSGARASYEQYF.

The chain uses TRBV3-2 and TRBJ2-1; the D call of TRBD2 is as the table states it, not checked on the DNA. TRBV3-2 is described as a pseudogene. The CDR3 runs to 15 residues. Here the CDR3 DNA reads TGTGCCAGCAGCTACCCGGGACTAGCGGGTGATGAGCAGTTCTTC. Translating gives CASSYPGLAGDEQFF.

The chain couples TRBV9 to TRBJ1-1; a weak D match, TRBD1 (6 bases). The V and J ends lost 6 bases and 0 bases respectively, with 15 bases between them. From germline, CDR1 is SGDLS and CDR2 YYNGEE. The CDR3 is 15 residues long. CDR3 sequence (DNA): TGTGCCAGCACTCCGAGGGGGGATATGAACACTGAAGCTTTCTTT. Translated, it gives CASTPRGDMNTEAFF.

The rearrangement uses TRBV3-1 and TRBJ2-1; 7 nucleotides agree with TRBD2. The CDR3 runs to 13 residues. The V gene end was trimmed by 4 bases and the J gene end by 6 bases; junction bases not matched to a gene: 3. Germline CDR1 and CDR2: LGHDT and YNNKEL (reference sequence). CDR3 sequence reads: CASSRGGGNEQFF. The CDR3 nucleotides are TGTGCCAGCAGCCGCGGCGGGGGCAATGAGCAGTTCTTC.

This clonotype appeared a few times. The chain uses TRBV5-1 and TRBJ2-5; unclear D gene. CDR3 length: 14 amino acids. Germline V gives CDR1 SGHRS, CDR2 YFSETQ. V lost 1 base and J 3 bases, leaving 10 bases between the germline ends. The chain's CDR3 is CASSLYRPEETQYF. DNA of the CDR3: TGCGCCAGCAGCTTGTACCGACCCGAAGAGACCCAGTACTTC.

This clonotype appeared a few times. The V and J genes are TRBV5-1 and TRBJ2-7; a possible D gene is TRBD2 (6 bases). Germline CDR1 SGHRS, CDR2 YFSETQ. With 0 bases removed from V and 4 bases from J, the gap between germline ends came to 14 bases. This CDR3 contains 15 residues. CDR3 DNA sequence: TGCGCCAGCAGCTTGGCGGCGGGACTGAGGTACGAGCAGTACTTC. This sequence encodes CASSLAAGLRYEQYF.

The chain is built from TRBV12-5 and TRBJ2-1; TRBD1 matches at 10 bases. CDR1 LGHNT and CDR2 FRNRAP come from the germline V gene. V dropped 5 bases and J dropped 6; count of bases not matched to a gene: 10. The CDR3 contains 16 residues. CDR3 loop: CASGPQTGGAFNEQFF. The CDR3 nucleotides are TGTGCTAGTGGTCCGCAGACAGGGGGCGCATTCAATGAGCAGTTCTTC.